The clone carrying this TCR beta chain was counted a single time. The data derive from a study of metastatic and nonmetastatic thyroid tumors. Study details: Repertoires from blood and tumor or nodule tissue of malignant and benign thyroid patients were compared.

Every patient underwent thyroid surgery untreated. TCRdb redid the clone calls on the PCR reads using MiXCR. The table records about 21,000 clones, 28% of them present only once. CDR3 length: 15 amino acids. Germline assignment: CDR1 SGHAT and CDR2 FQNNGV. The V end lost 1 base, the J end lost 2 bases, and 10 bases lay between the germline ends. Sequences were obtained from tumor tissue. This chain links TRBV11-2 with TRBJ2-3; D uncertain. This receptor was identified in a male donor with papillary thyroid cancer or a benign thyroid nodule (not recorded which). Some clones in this sample may be carry-over from other donors' samples. This CDR3 is CASSLGAASTDTQYF. The CDR3 DNA reads as TGTGCCAGCAGCTTAGGGGCGGCCTCCACAGATACGCAGTATTTT.